This T cell receptor (beta chain) was documented in a study of preoperative IRX-2 immunotherapy in early breast cancer. This table comes from immunoSEQ multiplex PCR, and its TCRdb copy is limited to in-frame clones, with some not included. The sample has 30,000 to 35,000 clones, roughly 96% seen once. Trimming removed 3 bases from V and 3 bases from J; junction bases left unmatched: 6. Looked up from germline, CDR1 is KGHSH and CDR2 is LQKENI. The CDR3 extends over 16 amino acids. Treatment meaning: preoperative locoregional IRX-2 cytokine immunotherapy. Samples came from a phase Ib trial of preoperative locoregional IRX-2 cytokine immunotherapy.

The sequence was obtained from a human donor with breast cancer. This specimen was collected from a patient treated with IRX-2 immunotherapy. V usage is TRBV18 and J usage is TRBJ2-3; 10 bases align to TRBD1. For the CDR3, the DNA is TGTGCCAGCTCACCTCGGACAGGGGGGTTTACAGATACGCAGTATTTT. As protein: CASSPRTGGFTDTQYF.